The clone carrying this T cell receptor (beta chain) was counted between two and nine times. The antigen remains unidentified. From germline, CDR1 is MNHEY and CDR2 SMNVEV (reference sequence). V lost 5 bases and J lost 0; bases outside the gene matches: 13. The CDR3 totals 18 residues. The data were obtained in a study of T cells in Graves' hyperthyroidism and ophthalmopathy. Study-wide results and caveats: Most thyroid clonotypes expanded above 0.001 were also detected in blood.

What was amplified from RNA transcripts were TCR beta CDR3 regions. In the first-round RT-PCR of the TCR CDR3, the HTBI primer set was used. TCRdb reprocessed the multiplex PCR reads via MiXCR and lists one record per CDR3 protein. This sample has 250,000 to 300,000 distinct CDR3 sequences, with about 14% found just once. Input material: blood. The receptor's source is a woman in her 30s with Graves' hyperthyroidism that later progressed to Graves' ophthalmopathy. The V call is TRBV27, the J call TRBJ2-7; 10 positions match TRBD2. DNA of the CDR3: TGTGCCAGCAGTGTACAGGGGCCGTTAGCGGGAGGCTCCTACGAGCAGTACTTC. This sequence encodes CASSVQGPLAGGSYEQYF.